This is a list of T cell receptor beta chains from one sample in a study of OX40 agonist ivuxolimab in advanced cancers. Generated by immunoSEQ multiplex PCR, the TCRdb table keeps only in-frame clones and is missing some. The table records tens of thousands of clones, roughly 87% of them present only once. The sample here was CD4+ or CD8+ T cells sorted from blood, taken in a trial of the OX40 agonist ivuxolimab. The receptors shown here come from an adult with an advanced solid tumor such as melanoma, head and neck, liver or kidney cancer. Each CDR3 is given with its conserved first and last residue. A D gene is named only where the DNA matches it firmly. A row's size may be missing; if present it is once, few, many or a size class.

NA	TRBV7-8	TRBJ1-3	NA	TGTGCCAGCAGCTTTGCAGAGTCTGGAAACACCATATATTTT	CASSFAESGNTIYF
NA	TRBV5-1	TRBJ2-1	NA	TGCGCCAGCAGCGGAGGTACGAGCTCCTACAATGAGCAGTTCTTC	CASSGGTSSYNEQFF
few	TRBV2	TRBJ1-5	NA	TGTGCCAGCAGTGAAATGGCGGGGAATCAGCCCCAGCATTTT	CASSEMAGNQPQHF
NA	TRBV7-9	TRBJ1-2	NA	TGTGCCAGCAGCCGAGGGGGAAATGGCTACACCTTC	CASSRGGNGYTF
NA	TRBV6-6	TRBJ2-1	NA	TGTGCCAGCAGACGGACAGAGGAGCAGTTCTTC	CASRRTEEQFF
NA	TRBV6-1	TRBJ2-1	NA	TGTGCCAGCAGTGTGGGCCCCAACAATGAGCAGTTCTTC	CASSVGPNNEQFF
NA	TRBV18	TRBJ1-4	NA	TGTGCCAGCTCTCGGGACAAGTCAACTAATGAAAAACTGTTTTTT	CASSRDKSTNEKLFF
few	TRBV25-1	TRBJ2-5	TRBD2	TGTGCCAGCAGTGGGTTAGCGGGGTTAGGAGAGACCCAGTACTTC	CASSGLAGLGETQYF
NA	TRBV6-1	TRBJ2-2	NA	TGTGCCAGCAATCCGGTCGCGGCCGGGGAGCTGTTTTTT	CASNPVAAGELFF
NA	TRBV5-4	TRBJ2-3	TRBD2	TGTGCCAGCAGCTTGGGGGTGGGAGGGCCCTCAGATACGCAGTATTTT	CASSLGVGGPSDTQYF
NA	TRBV14	TRBJ2-1	TRBD2	TGTGCCAGCAGCCAAGCAGTTGGACTAGCACACAATGAGCAGTTCTTC	CASSQAVGLAHNEQFF
NA	TRBV6-1	TRBJ2-7	TRBD2	TGTGCCAGCAGCCGGACTAGCGGGAAGGGCTACGAGCAGTACTTC	CASSRTSGKGYEQYF
NA	TRBV7-7	TRBJ2-7	NA	TGTGCTAGCAGCTTGGACAGAACACGCGAGCAGTACTTC	CASSLDRTREQYF
once	TRBV14	TRBJ1-6	TRBD1	TGTGCCAGCAGCCACCGGACAGGGAATAATTCACCCCTCCACTTT	CASSHRTGNNSPLHF
NA	TRBV18	TRBJ2-6	NA	TGTGCCAGCTCGGATGCCCTCTGGGCCAACGTCCTGACTTTC	CASSDALWANVLTF
NA	TRBV18	TRBJ1-2	TRBD1	TGTGCCAGCTCACCACCGGAAAGGACAGGGGGCCGTGGCTACACCTTC	CASSPPERTGGRGYTF
once	TRBV5-6	TRBJ2-1	TRBD2	TGTGCCAGCAGCTTGGTGGTACTAGCGGGTTACAATGAGCAGTTCTTC	CASSLVVLAGYNEQFF
once	TRBV4-1	TRBJ2-7	TRBD1	TGCGCCAGCAGCCAAGTGGGACAGGGGGGCGACGAGCAGTACTTC	CASSQVGQGGDEQYF
few	TRBV19	TRBJ1-1	NA	TGTGCCAGTAGTATAGGATACAGGGTGAACACTGAAGCTTTCTTT	CASSIGYRVNTEAFF
NA	TRBV30	TRBJ2-2	TRBD1	TGTGCCTGGAGGTTTACAGGGGTTAACGGGGAGCTGTTTTTT	CAWRFTGVNGELFF
NA	TRBV7-9	TRBJ2-4	NA	TGTGCCAGCAGCTTAGCCGCTCCCTGGGGAAACATTCAGTACTTC	CASSLAAPWGNIQYF
NA	TRBV7-2	TRBJ2-1	TRBD2	TGTGCCAGCAGCGGGGGACTAGCGTGGGATGAGCAGTTCTTC	CASSGGLAWDEQFF
once	TRBV4-2	TRBJ2-1	TRBD1	TGTGCCAGCAGCCAATCCCGGGACAGGGAGCAGTTCTTC	CASSQSRDREQFF
NA	TRBV6-5	TRBJ2-7	TRBD1	TGTGCCAGCAGTGCCCCGGGACAGCCTTACGAGCAGTACTTC	CASSAPGQPYEQYF
NA	TRBV19	TRBJ1-1	NA	TGTGCCAGTAGTATAAATAGCAGGGCCAACACTGAAGCTTTCTTT	CASSINSRANTEAFF
once	TRBV5-1	TRBJ1-6	TRBD1	TGCGCCAGCAGCTTGGGGACAGGGTCGTGGAATTCACCCCTCCACTTT	CASSLGTGSWNSPLHF
NA	TRBV18	TRBJ1-1	NA	TGTGCCAGCTCACCACCCCAGGGCCGGCGGGGCACTGAAGCTTTCTTT	CASSPPQGRRGTEAFF
NA	TRBV5-1	TRBJ1-5	NA	TGCGCCAGCAGCTTGGACGGTAGCAATCAGCCCCAGCATTTT	CASSLDGSNQPQHF
NA	TRBV10-2	TRBJ2-1	TRBD2	TGCGCCAGCAGGGCAACTAGCGACTACAATGAGCAGTTCTTC	CASRATSDYNEQFF
once	TRBV7-3	TRBJ2-5	TRBD1	TGTGCCAGCAGCCCAAACCCGACAGGGGGGTGGGAGACCCAGTACTTC	CASSPNPTGGWETQYF
NA	TRBV11-3	TRBJ2-5	NA	TGTGCCAGCAGCCCCGGTAGCAGAGTACAAGAGACCCAGTACTTC	CASSPGSRVQETQYF
NA	TRBV7-3	TRBJ2-2	TRBD2	TGTGCCAGCAGCTTAAACCAGGGACTAGCGGGAGAAGTGGGGGAGCTGTTTTTT	CASSLNQGLAGEVGELFF
NA	TRBV18	TRBJ2-5	TRBD1	TGTGCCAGCTCGGCCGGGACAGGGGGGTCGGAGACCCAGTACTTC	CASSAGTGGSETQYF
NA	TRBV9	TRBJ2-5	NA	TGTGCCAGCAGCCCCTCAACGCCGCCGACCCAGTACTTC	CASSPSTPPTQYF
NA	TRBV11-2	TRBJ2-5	NA	TGTGCCAGCAGCCGAACTGCTAAAGAGACCCAGTACTTC	CASSRTAKETQYF
NA	TRBV29-1	TRBJ2-1	TRBD2	TGCAGCGGAGCGGGAGTCGTATACAATGAGCAGTTCTTC	CSGAGVVYNEQFF
many	TRBV2	TRBJ1-5	NA	TGTGCCAGCAGTGAACAGGGCGATCAGCCCCAGCATTTT	CASSEQGDQPQHF
NA	TRBV18	TRBJ2-5	NA	TGTGCCAGCTCACCATCACAAGGTGAACAAGAGACCCAGTACTTC	CASSPSQGEQETQYF
NA	TRBV30	TRBJ2-1	NA	TGTGCCTGGAGGGGCGGTACTATAGCTGAGCAGTTCTTC	CAWRGGTIAEQFF
NA	TRBV15	TRBJ2-5	NA	TGTGCCACCAGCAGAGATTTGGGGAAAGAGACCCAGTACTTC	CATSRDLGKETQYF
NA	TRBV10-1	TRBJ2-2	TRBD2	TGCGCCAGCAGTGACCTCTCAGCGGGGGGGACCGGGGAGCTGTTTTTT	CASSDLSAGGTGELFF
NA	TRBV5-8	TRBJ1-1	NA	TGTGCCCAGGTGCAAGTAAGGTTCAAGGGCCCCCGAGGCGCTGAAGCTTTCTTT	CAQVQVRFKGPRGAEAFF
NA	TRBV29-1	TRBJ2-3	NA	TGCAGCGGGAAACAGGGCCTTTTAAGCACAGATACGCAGTATTTT	CSGKQGLLSTDTQYF
NA	TRBV23-1	TRBJ2-7	NA	TGCGCCAGCAGTCAACGCAGACAGGACCGCTCCTACGAGCAGTACTTC	CASSQRRQDRSYEQYF
NA	TRBV5-5	TRBJ1-4	TRBD1	TGTGCCAGCAGCCCCAACCCGGGACAGATACTTGAAAAACTGTTTTTT	CASSPNPGQILEKLFF
NA	TRBV7-4	TRBJ1-1	NA	TGTGCCAGCAGGTCGGAGACTGAAGCTTTCTTT	CASRSETEAFF
NA	TRBV7-9	TRBJ2-7	TRBD1	TGTGCCAGCAGCTTAGCTTTGACAGGGTCTAACGAGCAGTACTTC	CASSLALTGSNEQYF
NA	TRBV30	TRBJ2-5	NA	TGTGCCTGGAACCAGGGTCAAGAGACCCAGTACTTC	CAWNQGQETQYF
few	TRBV27	TRBJ2-3	NA	TGTGCCAGCAGTTTAAAGGGCCGCACAGATACGCAGTATTTT	CASSLKGRTDTQYF
NA	TRBV19	TRBJ2-5	NA	TGTGCCAGTAGCTACGACGGCGGAGGGAGAGAGACCCAGTACTTC	CASSYDGGGRETQYF
NA	TRBV11-2	TRBJ1-2	NA	TGTGCCAGCAGCCCATTGAGCGGGGTAGTCGACGGCTACACCTTC	CASSPLSGVVDGYTF
NA	TRBV7-9	TRBJ1-3	NA	TGTGCCAGCAGCTTAACACAGCTCAGCTCTGGAAACACCATATATTTT	CASSLTQLSSGNTIYF
once	TRBV21-1	TRBJ2-3	NA	TGTGCCAGCAGCAAAGTACCGGGACAGGTAAAAGATACGCAGTATTTT	CASSKVPGQVKDTQYF
NA	TRBV18	TRBJ2-2	NA	TGTGCCAGCTCCTCCTCCCGGCACACCGGGGAGCTGTTTTTT	CASSSSRHTGELFF
NA	TRBV19	TRBJ2-1	NA	TGTGCCAGTAGTTCGCCCCCTTCTGGTCCGGAGCAGTTCTTC	CASSSPPSGPEQFF
NA	TRBV5-1	TRBJ1-1	NA	TGCGCCAGCAGCTTGGAGGTTTTCGGCAGTGGGACTGAAGCTTTCTTT	CASSLEVFGSGTEAFF
NA	TRBV18	TRBJ1-4	TRBD1	TGTGCCAGCTCACCAACCGCTGCAGGGGGCGAGTGGACTAATGAAAAACTGTTTTTT	CASSPTAAGGEWTNEKLFF
NA	TRBV27	TRBJ2-1	NA	TGTGCCAGCAGTTTATCAGTTAGCGCGCGGTACAATGAGCAGTTCTTC	CASSLSVSARYNEQFF
NA	TRBV6-5	TRBJ1-4	NA	TGTGCCAGCAGACCTAGGGAGGGGGAAAAACTGTTTTTT	CASRPREGEKLFF